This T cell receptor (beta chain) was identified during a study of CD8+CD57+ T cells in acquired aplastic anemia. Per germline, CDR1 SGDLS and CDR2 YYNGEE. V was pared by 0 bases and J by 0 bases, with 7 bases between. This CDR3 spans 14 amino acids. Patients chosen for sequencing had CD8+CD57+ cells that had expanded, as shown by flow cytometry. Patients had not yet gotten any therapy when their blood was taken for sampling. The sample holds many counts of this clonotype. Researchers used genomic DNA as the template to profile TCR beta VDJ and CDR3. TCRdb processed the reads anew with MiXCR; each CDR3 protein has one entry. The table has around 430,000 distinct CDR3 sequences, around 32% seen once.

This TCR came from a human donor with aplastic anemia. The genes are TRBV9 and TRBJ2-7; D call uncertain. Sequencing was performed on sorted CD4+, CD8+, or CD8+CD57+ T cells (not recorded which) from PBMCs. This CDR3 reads CASSVEMDSYEQYF. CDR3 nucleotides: TGTGCCAGCAGCGTAGAAATGGACTCCTACGAGCAGTACTTC.